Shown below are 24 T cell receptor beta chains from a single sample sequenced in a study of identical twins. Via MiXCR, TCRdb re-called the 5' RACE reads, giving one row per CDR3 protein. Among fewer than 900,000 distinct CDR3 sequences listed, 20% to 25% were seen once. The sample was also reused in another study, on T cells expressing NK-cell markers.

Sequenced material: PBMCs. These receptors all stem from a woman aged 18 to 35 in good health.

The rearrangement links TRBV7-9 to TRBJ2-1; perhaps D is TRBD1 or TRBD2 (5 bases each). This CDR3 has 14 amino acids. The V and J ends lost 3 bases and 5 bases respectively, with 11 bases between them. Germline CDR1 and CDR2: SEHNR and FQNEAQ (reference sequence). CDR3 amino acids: CASSLWGTDNEQFF. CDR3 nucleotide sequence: TGTGCCAGCAGCTTGTGGGGGACCGACAATGAGCAGTTCTTC.

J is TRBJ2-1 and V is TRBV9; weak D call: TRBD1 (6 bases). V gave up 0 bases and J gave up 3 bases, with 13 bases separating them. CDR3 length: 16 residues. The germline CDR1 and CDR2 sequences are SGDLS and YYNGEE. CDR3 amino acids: CASSVGRGIHYNEQFF. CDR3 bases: TGTGCCAGCAGCGTAGGAAGGGGGATTCACTACAATGAGCAGTTCTTC.

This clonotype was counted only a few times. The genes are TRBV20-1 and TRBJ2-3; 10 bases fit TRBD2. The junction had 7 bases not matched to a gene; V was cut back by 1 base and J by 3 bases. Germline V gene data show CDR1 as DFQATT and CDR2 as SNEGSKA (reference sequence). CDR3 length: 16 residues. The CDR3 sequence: CSARALAGVGTDTQYF. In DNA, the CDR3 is TGCAGTGCTAGAGCGCTAGCGGGAGTAGGAACAGATACGCAGTATTTT.

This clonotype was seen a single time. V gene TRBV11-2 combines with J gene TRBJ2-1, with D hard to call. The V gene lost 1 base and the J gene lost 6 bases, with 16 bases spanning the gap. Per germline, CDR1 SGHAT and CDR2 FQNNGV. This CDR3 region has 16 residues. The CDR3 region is CASSLGMRAKFNEQFF. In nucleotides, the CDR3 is TGTGCCAGCAGCTTAGGCATGAGAGCCAAGTTCAATGAGCAGTTCTTC.

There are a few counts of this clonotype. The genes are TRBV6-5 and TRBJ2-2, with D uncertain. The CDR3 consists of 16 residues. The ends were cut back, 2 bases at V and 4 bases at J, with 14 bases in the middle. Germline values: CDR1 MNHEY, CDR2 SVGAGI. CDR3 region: CASSYRHTFGTGELFF. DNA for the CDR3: TGTGCCAGCAGTTACAGACACACGTTCGGCACCGGGGAGCTGTTTTTT.

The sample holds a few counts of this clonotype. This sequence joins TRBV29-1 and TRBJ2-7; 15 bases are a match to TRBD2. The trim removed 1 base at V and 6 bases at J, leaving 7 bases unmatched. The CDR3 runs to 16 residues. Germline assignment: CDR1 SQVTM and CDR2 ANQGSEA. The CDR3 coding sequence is TGCAGCGTTGAAGGGACTAGCGGGAGGGCCCTCAGCGAGCAGTACTTC. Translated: CSVEGTSGRALSEQYF.

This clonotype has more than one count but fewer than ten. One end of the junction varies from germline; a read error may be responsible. The CDR3, as DNA: TGTGCCAGCAGCTTAGGGGCAACAGATACGCAGTATTTT. Its protein product is CASSLGATDTQYF. The V call is TRBV5-1, the J call TRBJ2-3, with a weak D call TRBD1 (5 bases). This CDR3 spans 13 amino acids. The V gene's germline CDR1 is SGHRS and CDR2 YFSETQ.

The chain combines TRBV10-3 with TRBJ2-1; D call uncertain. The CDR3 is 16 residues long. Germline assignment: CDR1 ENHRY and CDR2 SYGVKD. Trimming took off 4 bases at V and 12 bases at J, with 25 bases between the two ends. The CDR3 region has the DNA TGTGCCATCAGTGGCGGTCAGAGCAAACCACCCGCTGGGCAGTTCTTC. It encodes CAISGGQSKPPAGQFF.

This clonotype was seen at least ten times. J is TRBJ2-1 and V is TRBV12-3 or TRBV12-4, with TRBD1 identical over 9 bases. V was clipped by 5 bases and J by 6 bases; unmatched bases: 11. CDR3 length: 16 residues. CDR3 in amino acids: CASSMSRQGVGNEQFF. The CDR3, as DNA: TGTGCCAGCAGTATGTCCCGACAGGGGGTCGGCAATGAGCAGTTCTTC.

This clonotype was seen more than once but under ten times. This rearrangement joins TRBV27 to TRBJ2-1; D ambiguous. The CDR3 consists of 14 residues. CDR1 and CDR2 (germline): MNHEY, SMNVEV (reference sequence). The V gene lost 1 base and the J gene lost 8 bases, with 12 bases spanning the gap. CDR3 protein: CASSLLVRGDEQFF. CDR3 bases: TGTGCCAGCAGTTTATTGGTCCGCGGCGATGAGCAGTTCTTC.

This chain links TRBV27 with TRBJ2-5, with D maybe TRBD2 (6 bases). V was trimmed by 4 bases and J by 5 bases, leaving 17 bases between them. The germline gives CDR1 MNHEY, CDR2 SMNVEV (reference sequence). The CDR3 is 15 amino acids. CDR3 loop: CASSSPLSRGETQYF. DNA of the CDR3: TGTGCCAGCAGTTCCCCACTTTCCCGGGGGGAGACCCAGTACTTC.

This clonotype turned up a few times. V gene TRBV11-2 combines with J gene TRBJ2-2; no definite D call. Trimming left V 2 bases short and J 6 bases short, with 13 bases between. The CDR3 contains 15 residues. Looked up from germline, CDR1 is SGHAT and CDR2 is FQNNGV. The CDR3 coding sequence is TGTGCCAGCAGCTTATTAGGTGGTGTCGCCGGGGAGCTGTTTTTT. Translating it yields CASSLLGGVAGELFF. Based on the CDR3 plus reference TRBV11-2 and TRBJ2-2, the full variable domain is EAGVAQSPRYKIIEKRQSVAFWCNPISGHATLYWYQQILGQGPKLLIQFQNNGVVDDSQLPKDRFSAERLKGVDSTLKIQPAKLEDSAVYLCASSLLGGVAGELFFGEGSRLTVL.

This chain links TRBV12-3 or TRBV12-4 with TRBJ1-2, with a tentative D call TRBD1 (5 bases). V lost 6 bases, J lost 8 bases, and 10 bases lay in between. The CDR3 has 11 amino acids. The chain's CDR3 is CASSFRVGYTF. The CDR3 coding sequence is TGTGCCAGCAGCTTCAGGGTCGGCTACACCTTC.

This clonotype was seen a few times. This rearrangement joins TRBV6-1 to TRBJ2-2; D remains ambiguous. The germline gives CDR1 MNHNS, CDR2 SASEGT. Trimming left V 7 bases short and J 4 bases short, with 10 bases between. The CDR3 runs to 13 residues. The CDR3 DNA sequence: TGTGCCAGCACCCCCCCGGGCACCGGGGAGCTGTTTTTT. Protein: CASTPPGTGELFF.

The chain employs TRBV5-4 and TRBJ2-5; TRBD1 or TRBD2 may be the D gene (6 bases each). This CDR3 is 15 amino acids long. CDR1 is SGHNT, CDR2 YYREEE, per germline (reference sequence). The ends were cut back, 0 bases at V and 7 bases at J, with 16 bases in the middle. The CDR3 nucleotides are TGTGCCAGCAGCTTGGCCCGGTATGGGGGGCGGACCCAGTACTTC. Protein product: CASSLARYGGRTQYF. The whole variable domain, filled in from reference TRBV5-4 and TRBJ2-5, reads ETGVTQSPTHLIKTRGQQVTLRCSSQSGHNTVSWYQQALGQGPQFIFQYYREEENGRGNFPPRFSGLQFPNYSSELNVNALELDDSALYLCASSLARYGGRTQYFGPGTRLLVL.

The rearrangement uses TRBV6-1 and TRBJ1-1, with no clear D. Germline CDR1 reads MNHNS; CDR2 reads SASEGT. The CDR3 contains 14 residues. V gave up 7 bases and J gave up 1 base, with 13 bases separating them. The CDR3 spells CASKRTTTNTEAFF. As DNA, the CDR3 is TGTGCCAGCAAAAGGACGACTACGAACACTGAAGCTTTCTTT.

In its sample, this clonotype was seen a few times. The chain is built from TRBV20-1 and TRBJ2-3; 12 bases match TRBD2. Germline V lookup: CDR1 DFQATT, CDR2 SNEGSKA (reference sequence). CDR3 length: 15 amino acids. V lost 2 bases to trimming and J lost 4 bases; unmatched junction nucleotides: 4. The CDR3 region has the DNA TGCAGTGCTAGAAAGACTAGCGGGAGTTCAGATACGCAGTATTTT. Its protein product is CSARKTSGSSDTQYF.

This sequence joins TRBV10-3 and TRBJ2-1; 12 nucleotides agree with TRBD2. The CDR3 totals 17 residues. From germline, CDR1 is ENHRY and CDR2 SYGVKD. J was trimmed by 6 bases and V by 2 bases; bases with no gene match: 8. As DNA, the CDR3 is TGTGCCATCAGTGAGGTCGGCCCTAGCGGGAGGGTCAATGAGCAGTTCTTC. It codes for CAISEVGPSGRVNEQFF.

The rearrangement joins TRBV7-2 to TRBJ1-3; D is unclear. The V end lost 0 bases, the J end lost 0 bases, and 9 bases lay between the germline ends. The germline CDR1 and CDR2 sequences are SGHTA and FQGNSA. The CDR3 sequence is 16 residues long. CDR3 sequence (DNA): TGTGCCAGCAGCTTAGCGCCGGCCGACTCTGGAAACACCATATATTTT. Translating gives CASSLAPADSGNTIYF.

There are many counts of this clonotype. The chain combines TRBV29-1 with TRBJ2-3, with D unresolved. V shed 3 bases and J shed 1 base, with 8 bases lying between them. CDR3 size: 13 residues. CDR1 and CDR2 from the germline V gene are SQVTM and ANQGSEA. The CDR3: CSVDSGGTDTQYF. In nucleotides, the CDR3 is TGCAGCGTTGATTCCGGCGGCACAGATACGCAGTATTTT.

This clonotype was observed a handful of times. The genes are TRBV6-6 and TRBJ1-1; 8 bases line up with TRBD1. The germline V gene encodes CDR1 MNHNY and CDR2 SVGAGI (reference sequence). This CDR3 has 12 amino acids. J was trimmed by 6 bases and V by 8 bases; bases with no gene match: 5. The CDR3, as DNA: TGTGCCAGCGCGTCGACAGGGGCTGAAGCTTTCTTT. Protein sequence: CASASTGAEAFF.

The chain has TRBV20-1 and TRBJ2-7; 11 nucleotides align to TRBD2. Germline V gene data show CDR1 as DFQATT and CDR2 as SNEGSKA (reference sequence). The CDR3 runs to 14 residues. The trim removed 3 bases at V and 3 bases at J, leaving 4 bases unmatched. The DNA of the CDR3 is TGCAGTGCTAGGGGGGGACTAGCGGACTACGAGCAGTACTTC. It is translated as CSARGGLADYEQYF.

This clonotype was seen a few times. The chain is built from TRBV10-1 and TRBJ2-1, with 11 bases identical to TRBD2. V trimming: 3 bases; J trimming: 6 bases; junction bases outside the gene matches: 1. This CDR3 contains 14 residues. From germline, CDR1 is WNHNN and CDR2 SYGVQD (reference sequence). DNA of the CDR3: TGCGCCAGCAGTGAAACTAGCGGGAGCAATGAGCAGTTCTTC. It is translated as CASSETSGSNEQFF.

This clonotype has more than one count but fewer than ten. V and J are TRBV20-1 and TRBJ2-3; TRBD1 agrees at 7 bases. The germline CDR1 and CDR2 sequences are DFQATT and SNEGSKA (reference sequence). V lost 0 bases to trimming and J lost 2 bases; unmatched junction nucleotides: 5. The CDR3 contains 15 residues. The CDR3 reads CSARDRGGPTDTQYF. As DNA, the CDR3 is TGCAGTGCTAGAGATCGAGGGGGCCCCACAGATACGCAGTATTTT.